This T cell receptor beta chain originates from a study of blood T cell repertoires in COVID-19. Overall study context: Samples taken during acute and convalescent COVID-19 were collected in the United States, Italy and Spain. T cells, B-cell-depleted T cells, or PBMCs supplied cDNA or gDNA.

The CDR3 runs to 14 residues. V dropped 6 bases and J dropped 0 bases, with 12 bases sitting between them. Germline CDR1 reads SNHLY; CDR2 reads FYNNEI. As handled by the study authors: Scientists estimated how many nucleated cells there were by amplifying reference gene primers. The table came from immunoSEQ multiplex PCR; TCRdb's copy has only in-frame clones and leaves some out. V, J and clone size derive from that table, while D and trimming were established from the DNA sequence. The sample has some 100,000 clones; more than 75% are singletons. The TCR comes from a man aged 30 to 39 in a cohort sampled during active COVID-19. Sequencing was performed on peripheral blood. The V call is TRBV2, the J call TRBJ2-7, with a weak D call TRBD1 (5 bases). DNA of the CDR3: TGTGCCAGCAGGGGGCCGGTTACCTCCTACGAGCAGTACTTC. Its translation is CASRGPVTSYEQYF.